At least ten counts were recorded for the clone carrying this TCR beta chain. The record originates from a study of blood T cells in healthy people across ages. The wider study: Roughly one uniquely barcoded beta molecule per two T cells was captured.

The V gene's germline CDR1 is WSHSY and CDR2 SAAADI. This CDR3 is built from 13 residues. V was cut by 8 bases and J by 6 bases, with 14 bases left in between. For the second PCR, which ran for 7 to 11 cycles, a sample-barcoded 5' primer and a J-beta primer mix were used. TCRdb re-derived calls from the 5' RACE reads in MiXCR, one entry per CDR3 protein. Of more than 550,000 distinct CDR3 sequences listed, about 24% are singletons. The specimen sequenced was blood. The clonotype originates from a man between 65 and 85 years old in good health. V usage is TRBV10-2 and J usage is TRBJ2-1, with D perhaps TRBD2 (6 bases). The CDR3, as DNA: TGCGCCAGCGGTAGGGACTCTCGCAATGAGCAGTTCTTC. Translation: CASGRDSRNEQFF.